The 12 T cell receptor beta chains below come from one sample, sequenced in a study of T cell responses to AZD1222 COVID-19 vaccine. Using immunoSEQ multiplex PCR, the repertoire was profiled, and TCRdb retains in-frame clones only, with some absent. The sample includes some 110,000 clones, 80% to 90% seen only once; the top ten take approximately 9%. The starting material was peripheral blood, obtained on day 0 of AZD1222 vaccination. The receptors here all came from an adult in good health.

This clone occurred once. The rearrangement joins TRBV28 to TRBJ2-7; D may be TRBD2 (6 bases). Germline lookup yields CDR1 MDHEN and CDR2 SYDVKM. The CDR3 spans 14 residues. The V end lost 3 bases, the J end lost 7 bases, and 16 bases lay between the germline ends. CDR3 loop: CASSFIGGMGEQYF. CDR3 bases: TGTGCCAGCAGTTTTATTGGCGGGATGGGTGAGCAGTACTTC.

This chain joins TRBV7-3 and TRBJ2-7; tentatively, D is TRBD2 (5 bases). The CDR3 length is 14 residues. Trimming cost V 3 bases and J 3 bases, with 12 bases left between them. Germline loops: CDR1 SGHTA, CDR2 FQGTGA. DNA for the CDR3: TGTGCCAGCAGCTTGATGAGCGGAGACTACGAGCAGTACTTC. Translation: CASSLMSGDYEQYF.

The chain joins TRBV5-1 to TRBJ1-4, with D perhaps TRBD1 (5 bases). CDR1 is SGHRS and CDR2 is YFSETQ in the germline V gene. V dropped 4 bases and J dropped 4 bases, with 14 bases sitting between them. This CDR3 comprises 15 residues. This chain's CDR3 is CASSPGTAFNEKLFF. As DNA, the CDR3 is TGCGCCAGCAGCCCGGGGACGGCCTTTAATGAAAAACTGTTTTTT.

This clone was seen a single time. V gene TRBV5-1 combines with J gene TRBJ2-1, with 9 bases matching TRBD1. V dropped 0 bases and J dropped 6; count of bases not matched to a gene: 4. The CDR3 has 15 amino acids. Per the germline V gene, CDR1 is SGHRS and CDR2 is YFSETQ. DNA for the CDR3: TGCGCCAGCAGCTTGGGACAGGGGGTTAGCAATGAGCAGTTCTTC. It codes for CASSLGQGVSNEQFF.

The V gene is TRBV7-8, the J gene TRBJ1-5; D is unresolved. Germline values: CDR1 SGHVS, CDR2 FQNEAQ. CDR3 length: 16 residues. V was pared by 4 bases and J by 2 bases, with 15 bases between. The chain's CDR3 is CASSSGPVSGNQPQHF. DNA of the CDR3: TGTGCCAGCAGCTCTGGACCAGTGTCTGGCAATCAGCCCCAGCATTTT.

This rearrangement joins TRBV6-5 to TRBJ2-3; the D is unclear. V was clipped by 6 bases and J by 2 bases, with 15 bases between them. This CDR3 is 15 amino acids long. Germline assignment: CDR1 MNHEY and CDR2 SVGAGI. CDR3 region: CASRPRDGNTDTQYF. CDR3 DNA sequence: TGTGCCAGCAGACCTCGAGACGGAAACACAGATACGCAGTATTTT.

The rearrangement joins TRBV28 to TRBJ2-3; 15 nucleotides line up with TRBD2. V lost 5 bases and J lost 8; bases outside the gene matches: 17. Germline V CDR1 and CDR2: MDHEN, SYDVKM. The length of the CDR3 is 19 residues. The CDR3 nucleotides read TGTGCCAGCAGTATTTGGACTAGCGGGAGGGCTCGGGAGCGTGGTACGCAGTATTTT. Its protein product is CASSIWTSGRARERGTQYF.

This chain links TRBV11-3 with TRBJ2-2; 11 nucleotides match TRBD2. With 5 bases clipped from V and 1 base from J, the junction kept 6 bases outside the gene matches. This CDR3 spans 17 amino acids. Germline CDR1 and CDR2: SGHNT and YENEEA. The CDR3 sequence: CASSPRGLAVNTGELFF. CDR3 sequence (DNA): TGTGCCAGCAGCCCGCGGGGACTAGCGGTGAACACCGGGGAGCTGTTTTTT.

The gene calls are TRBV27 and TRBJ2-1; TRBD2 matches at 13 bases. Germline-derived CDR1 and CDR2 are MNHEY and SMNVEV (reference sequence). V shed 1 base, J shed 7 bases, and the junction held 13 bases outside the gene matches. CDR3 length: 19 amino acids. DNA of the CDR3: TGTGCCAGCAGTTTATTCACTAGCGGGGGGGTACAAAGGAGGAATGAGCAGTTCTTC. It translates to CASSLFTSGGVQRRNEQFF.

CDR3 nucleotide sequence: TGTGCCAGCAGCTTAACAGGTAAAGATACGCAGTATTTT. Protein product: CASSLTGKDTQYF. V gene TRBV7-9 combines with J gene TRBJ2-3, with a weak D call TRBD1 (5 bases). The CDR3 has 13 amino acids. Germline assignment: CDR1 SEHNR and CDR2 FQNEAQ (reference sequence). Trimming removed 2 bases from V and 5 bases from J, with 8 bases in between.

This clone has a handful of counts. The chain carries TRBV4-3 and TRBJ1-2, with D possibly being TRBD1 (5 bases). In germline, CDR1 is LGHNA, CDR2 YSLEER. This CDR3 comprises 17 residues. The V end lost 1 base, the J end lost 3 bases, and 18 bases lay between the germline ends. The CDR3 here is CASSQGFWGGGDYGYTF. As DNA, the CDR3 is TGCGCCAGCAGCCAAGGCTTTTGGGGGGGAGGCGACTATGGCTACACCTTC.

This chain links TRBV6-2 or TRBV6-3 with TRBJ2-3, with 13 bases aligning to TRBD2. The V segment lost 6 bases and the J segment 7 bases; nucleotides outside the gene matches: 10. Germline loops: CDR1 MNHEY, CDR2 SVGEGT. This CDR3 is 16 amino acids long. As DNA, the CDR3 is TGTGCCAGCAGCTCCAGGACTAGCGGGAGTTTGAATACGCAGTATTTT. The encoded protein is CASSSRTSGSLNTQYF.